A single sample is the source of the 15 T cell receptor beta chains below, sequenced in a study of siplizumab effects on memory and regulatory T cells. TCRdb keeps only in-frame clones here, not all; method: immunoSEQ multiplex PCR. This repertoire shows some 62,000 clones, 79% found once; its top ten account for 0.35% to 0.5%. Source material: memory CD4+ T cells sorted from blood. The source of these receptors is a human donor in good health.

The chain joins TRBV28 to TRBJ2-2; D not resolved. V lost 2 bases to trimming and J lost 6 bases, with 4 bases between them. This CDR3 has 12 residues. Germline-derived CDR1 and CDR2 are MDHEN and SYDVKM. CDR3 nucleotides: TGTGCCAGCAGTTTACGTCCCGGGGAGCTGTTTTTT. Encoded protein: CASSLRPGELFF.

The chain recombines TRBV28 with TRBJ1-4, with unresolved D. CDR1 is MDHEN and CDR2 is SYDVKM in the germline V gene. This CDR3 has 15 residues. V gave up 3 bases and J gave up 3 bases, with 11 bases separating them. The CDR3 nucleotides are TGTGCCAGCAGTTTGTCGGGGTCGGCTAATGAAAAACTGTTTTTT. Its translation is CASSLSGSANEKLFF.

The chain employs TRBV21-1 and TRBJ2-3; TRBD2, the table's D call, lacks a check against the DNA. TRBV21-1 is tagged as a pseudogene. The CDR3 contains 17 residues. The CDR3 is CASSKRTSGGATDTQYF. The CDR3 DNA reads TGTGCCAGCAGCAAAAGGACTAGCGGGGGGGCCACAGATACGCAGTATTTT.

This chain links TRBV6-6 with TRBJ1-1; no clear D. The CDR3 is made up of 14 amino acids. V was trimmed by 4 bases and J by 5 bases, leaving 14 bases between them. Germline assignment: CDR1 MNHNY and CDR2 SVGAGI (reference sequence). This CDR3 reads CASSLVLGGTEAFF. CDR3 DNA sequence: TGTGCCAGCAGTTTGGTTCTCGGAGGGACTGAAGCTTTCTTT.

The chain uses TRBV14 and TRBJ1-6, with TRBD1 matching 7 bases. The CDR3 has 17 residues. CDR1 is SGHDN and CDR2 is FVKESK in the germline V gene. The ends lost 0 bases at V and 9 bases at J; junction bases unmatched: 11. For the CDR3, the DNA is TGTGCCAGCAGCCAAGATCTACGGGTGAGGGGGCTTTCACCCCTCCACTTT. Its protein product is CASSQDLRVRGLSPLHF.

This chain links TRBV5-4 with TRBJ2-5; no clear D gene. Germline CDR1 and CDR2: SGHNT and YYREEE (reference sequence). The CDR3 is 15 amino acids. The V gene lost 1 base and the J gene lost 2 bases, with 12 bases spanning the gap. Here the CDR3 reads CASSLSADLQETQYF. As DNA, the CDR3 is TGTGCCAGCAGCTTGTCGGCGGATCTACAAGAGACCCAGTACTTC. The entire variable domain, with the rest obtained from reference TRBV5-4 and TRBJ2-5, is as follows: ETGVTQSPTHLIKTRGQQVTLRCSSQSGHNTVSWYQQALGQGPQFIFQYYREEENGRGNFPPRFSGLQFPNYSSELNVNALELDDSALYLCASSLSADLQETQYFGPGTRLLVL.

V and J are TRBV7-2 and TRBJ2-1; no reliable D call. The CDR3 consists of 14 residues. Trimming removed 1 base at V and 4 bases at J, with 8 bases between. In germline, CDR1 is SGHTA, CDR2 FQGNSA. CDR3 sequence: CASSLVSAYNEQFF. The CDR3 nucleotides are TGTGCCAGCAGCTTAGTCTCCGCTTACAATGAGCAGTTCTTC.

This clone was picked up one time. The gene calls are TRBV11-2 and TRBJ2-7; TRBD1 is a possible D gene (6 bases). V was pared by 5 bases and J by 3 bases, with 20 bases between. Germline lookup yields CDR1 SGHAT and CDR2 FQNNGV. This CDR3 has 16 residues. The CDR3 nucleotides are TGTGCCAGCAGCCCAGGGGTTAGGTTAAACGACTACGAGCAGTACTTC. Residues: CASSPGVRLNDYEQYF.

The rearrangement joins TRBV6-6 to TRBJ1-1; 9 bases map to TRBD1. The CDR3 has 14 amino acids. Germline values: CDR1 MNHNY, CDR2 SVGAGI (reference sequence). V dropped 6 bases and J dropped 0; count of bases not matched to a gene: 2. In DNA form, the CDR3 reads TGTGCCAGCAGAGGACAGGGGCTGAACACTGAAGCTTTCTTT. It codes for CASRGQGLNTEAFF.

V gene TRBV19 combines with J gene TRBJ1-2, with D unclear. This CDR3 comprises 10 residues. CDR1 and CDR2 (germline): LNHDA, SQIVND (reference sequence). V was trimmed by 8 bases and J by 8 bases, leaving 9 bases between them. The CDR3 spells CASGPLGYTF. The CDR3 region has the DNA TGTGCCAGTGGCCCTTTAGGCTACACCTTC.

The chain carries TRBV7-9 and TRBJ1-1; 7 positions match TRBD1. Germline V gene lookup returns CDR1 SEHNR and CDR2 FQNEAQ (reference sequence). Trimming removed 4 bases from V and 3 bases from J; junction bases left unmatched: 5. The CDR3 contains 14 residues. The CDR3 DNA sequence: TGTGCCAGCAGCTCACAGGGGTCTGACACTGAAGCTTTCTTT. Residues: CASSSQGSDTEAFF.

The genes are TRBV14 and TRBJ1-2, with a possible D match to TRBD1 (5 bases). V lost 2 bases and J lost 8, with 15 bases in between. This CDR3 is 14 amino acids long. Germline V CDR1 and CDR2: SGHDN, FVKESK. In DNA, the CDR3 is TGTGCCAGCAGCCAACAGGGTCTTGTTAGGGGCTACACCTTC. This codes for CASSQQGLVRGYTF. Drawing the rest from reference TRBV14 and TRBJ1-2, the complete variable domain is EAGVTQFPSHSVIEKGQTVTLRCDPISGHDNLYWYRRVMGKEIKFLLHFVKESKQDESGMPNNRFLAERTGGTYSTLKVQPAELEDSGVYFCASSQQGLVRGYTFGSGTRLTVV.

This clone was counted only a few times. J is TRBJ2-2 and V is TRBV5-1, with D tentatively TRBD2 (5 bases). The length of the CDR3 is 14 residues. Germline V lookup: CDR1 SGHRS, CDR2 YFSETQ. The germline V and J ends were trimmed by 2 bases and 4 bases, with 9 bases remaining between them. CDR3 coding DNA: TGCGCCAGCAGCTTCGGGATTCTCACCGGGGAGCTGTTTTTT. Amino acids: CASSFGILTGELFF.

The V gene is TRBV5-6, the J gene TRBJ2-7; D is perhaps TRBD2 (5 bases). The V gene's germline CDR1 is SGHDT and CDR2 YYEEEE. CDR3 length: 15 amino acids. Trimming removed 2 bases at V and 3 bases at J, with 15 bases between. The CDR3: CASSFPGLGIYEQYF. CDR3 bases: TGTGCCAGCAGCTTCCCGGGTCTCGGGATCTACGAGCAGTACTTC. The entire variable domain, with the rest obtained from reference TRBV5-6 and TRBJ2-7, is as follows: DAGVTQSPTHLIKTRGQQVTLRCSPKSGHDTVSWYQQALGQGPQFIFQYYEEEERQRGNFPDRFSGHQFPNYSSELNVNALLLGDSALYLCASSFPGLGIYEQYFGPGTRLTVT.

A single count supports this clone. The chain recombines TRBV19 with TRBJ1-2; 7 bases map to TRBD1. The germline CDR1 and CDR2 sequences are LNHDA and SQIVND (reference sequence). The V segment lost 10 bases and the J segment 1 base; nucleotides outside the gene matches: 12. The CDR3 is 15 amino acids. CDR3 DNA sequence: TGTGCCACAAATATCCGGGACAGATTTAACTATGGCTACACCTTC. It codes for CATNIRDRFNYGYTF.